The clone carrying this T cell receptor (beta chain) has only a few counts. Its antigen remains unidentified. The V end was cut by 9 bases, the J end by 3 bases, with 21 bases between. Germline loops: CDR1 MNHNS, CDR2 SASEGT. This CDR3 is 15 amino acids long. As every portion of the isolated RNA was reverse transcribed, the sequencing read expressed TCRB transcripts. Repertoires were generated with immunoSEQ multiplex PCR, while TCRdb's copy carries only in-frame clones and drops some. The data contain fewer than 400,000 clones, around 8% of them singletons. This sample was included in a study of beta chain features in type 1 diabetes. Points from the study as a whole: Amplification by PCR could prefer shorter templates, with the same effect in patients and controls.

The clonotype was recovered from a woman in her late teens or twenties in good health. This chain uses TRBV6-1 with TRBJ2-7; D possibly corresponds to TRBD1 (6 bases). Sample: central memory CD4+ T cells from blood. CDR3 loop: CASGPSGTRFYEQYF. In DNA, the CDR3 is TGTGCCAGTGGGCCATCCGGGACAAGGTTCTACGAGCAGTACTTC.